Listed below are T cell receptor beta chains from one sample, sequenced in a study of radiation and T cells in renal cell carcinoma. Repertoires were generated with immunoSEQ multiplex PCR, while TCRdb's copy carries only in-frame clones and drops some. The data show 150,000 or so clones, roughly 90% seen once. The sequencing here drew on blood, taken from a patient whose treatment included radiotherapy and nephrectomy. The source is a woman in her seventies with renal cell carcinoma. Both conserved end residues are part of each CDR3. Fields, in order: V gene, D gene, clone size, J gene, CDR3 protein, CDR3 DNA. D genes are given only for firm matches. Size is stated for part of the rows, as once, few or many counts, or as a class when the clone is expanded.

TRBV28	-	-	TRBJ1-1	CASSSPPGTEAFF	TGTGCCAGCAGTTCCCCGCCGGGGACTGAAGCTTTCTTT
TRBV4-1	TRBD2	-	TRBJ2-3	CASSHAGTSEADTQYF	TGCGCCAGCAGCCATGCCGGGACTAGCGAAGCAGATACGCAGTATTTT
TRBV15	-	-	TRBJ1-2	CATSPPAPSNYGYTF	TGTGCCACCAGCCCCCCCGCTCCATCGAACTATGGCTACACCTTC
TRBV5-4	-	-	TRBJ2-2	CASSFRGNTGELFF	TGTGCCAGCAGCTTTAGAGGGAACACCGGGGAGCTGTTTTTT
TRBV10-3	-	-	TRBJ1-3	CAISLQVSGNTIYF	TGTGCCATCAGCCTACAGGTCTCTGGAAACACCATATATTTT
TRBV6-5	-	-	TRBJ1-1	CASSRRQNTEAFF	TGTGCCAGCAGTAGACGACAGAACACTGAAGCTTTCTTT
TRBV6-6	TRBD2	-	TRBJ2-3	CASSRYRTSGVDTQYF	TGTGCCAGCAGTCGCTATCGGACTAGCGGGGTAGATACGCAGTATTTT
TRBV19	TRBD1	few	TRBJ1-6	CASSADRGDSPLHF	TGTGCCAGTAGTGCAGACAGGGGTGATTCACCCCTCCACTTT
TRBV7-7	-	-	TRBJ1-2	CASSYRQNPNYGYTF	TGTGCTAGCAGCTACCGACAGAACCCTAACTATGGCTACACCTTC
TRBV9	-	-	TRBJ2-5	CASSIQLGAYETQYF	TGTGCCAGCAGCATCCAATTAGGAGCGTATGAGACCCAGTACTTC
TRBV6-5	TRBD1	-	TRBJ1-2	CASSSTGQGGGYTF	TGTGCCAGCAGTTCCACGGGACAGGGGGGCGGCTACACCTTC
TRBV30	-	-	TRBJ2-7	CASAAPYEQYF	TGTGCGTCAGCGGCTCCCTACGAGCAGTACTTC
TRBV7-2	TRBD2	-	TRBJ2-2	CASSPAKGAGGHTGELFF	TGTGCCAGCAGCCCCGCTAAGGGAGCGGGGGGGCACACCGGGGAGCTGTTTTTT
TRBV4-1	-	-	TRBJ2-3	CASSQDPGTTDTQYF	TGCGCCAGCAGCCAAGATCCGGGAACCACAGATACGCAGTATTTT